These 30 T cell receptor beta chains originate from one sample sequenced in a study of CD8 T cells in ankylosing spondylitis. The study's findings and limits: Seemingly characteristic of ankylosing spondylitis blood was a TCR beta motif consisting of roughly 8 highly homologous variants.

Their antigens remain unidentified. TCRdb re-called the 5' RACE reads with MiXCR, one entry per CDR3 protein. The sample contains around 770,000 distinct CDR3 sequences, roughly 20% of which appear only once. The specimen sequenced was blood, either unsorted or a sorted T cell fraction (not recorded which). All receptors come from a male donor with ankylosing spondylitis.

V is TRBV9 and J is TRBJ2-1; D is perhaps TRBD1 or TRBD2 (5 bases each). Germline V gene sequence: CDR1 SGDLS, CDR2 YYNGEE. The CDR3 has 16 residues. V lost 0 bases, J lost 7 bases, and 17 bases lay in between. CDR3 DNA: TGTGCCAGCAGCGTAGCTACGAGGGACGGGTGGAATGAGCAGTTCTTC. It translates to CASSVATRDGWNEQFF. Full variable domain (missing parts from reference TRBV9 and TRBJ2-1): DSGVTQTPKHLITATGQRVTLRCSPRSGDLSVYWYQQSLDQGLQFLIQYYNGEERAKGNILERFSAQQFPDLHSELNLSSLELGDSALYFCASSVATRDGWNEQFFGPGTRLTVL.

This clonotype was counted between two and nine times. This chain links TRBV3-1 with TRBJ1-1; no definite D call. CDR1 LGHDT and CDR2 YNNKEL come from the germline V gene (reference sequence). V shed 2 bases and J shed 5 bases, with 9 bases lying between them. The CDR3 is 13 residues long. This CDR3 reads CASSQLPGTEAFF. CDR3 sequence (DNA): TGTGCCAGCAGCCAACTTCCGGGGACTGAAGCTTTCTTT.

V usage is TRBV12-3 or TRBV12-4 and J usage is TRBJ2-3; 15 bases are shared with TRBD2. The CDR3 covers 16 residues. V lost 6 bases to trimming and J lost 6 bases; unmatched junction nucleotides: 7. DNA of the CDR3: TGTGCCAGCAGATGGACTAGCGGGGGGGCGGCGGATACGCAGTATTTT. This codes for CASRWTSGGAADTQYF.

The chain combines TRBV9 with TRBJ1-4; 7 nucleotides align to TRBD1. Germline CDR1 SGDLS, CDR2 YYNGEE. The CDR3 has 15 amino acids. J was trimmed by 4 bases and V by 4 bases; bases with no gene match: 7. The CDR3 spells CASSPGQAFNEKLFF. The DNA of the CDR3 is TGTGCCAGCAGCCCCGGACAGGCGTTTAATGAAAAACTGTTTTTT.

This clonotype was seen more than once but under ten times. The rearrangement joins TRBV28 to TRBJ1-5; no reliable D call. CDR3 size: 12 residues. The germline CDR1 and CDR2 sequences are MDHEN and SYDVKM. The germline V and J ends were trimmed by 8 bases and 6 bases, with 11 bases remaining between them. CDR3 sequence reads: CASLHSGQPQHF. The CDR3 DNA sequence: TGTGCCAGCCTGCACTCTGGTCAGCCCCAGCATTTT.

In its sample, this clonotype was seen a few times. CDR3 amino acids: CASSPGREAEKLFF. CDR3 sequence (DNA): TGTGCCAGCTCACCGGGCCGGGAGGCTGAAAAACTGTTTTTT. The chain couples TRBV18 to TRBJ1-4; D not certain. The V end was cut by 3 bases, the J end by 7 bases, with 12 bases between. CDR3 length equals 14 residues. Germline lookup yields CDR1 KGHSH and CDR2 LQKENI.

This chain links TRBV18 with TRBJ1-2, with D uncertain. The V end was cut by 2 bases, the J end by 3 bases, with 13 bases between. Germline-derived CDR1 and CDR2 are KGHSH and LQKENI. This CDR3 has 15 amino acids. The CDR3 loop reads CASSPGPTADYGYTF. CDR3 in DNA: TGTGCCAGCTCACCAGGACCCACGGCGGACTATGGCTACACCTTC.

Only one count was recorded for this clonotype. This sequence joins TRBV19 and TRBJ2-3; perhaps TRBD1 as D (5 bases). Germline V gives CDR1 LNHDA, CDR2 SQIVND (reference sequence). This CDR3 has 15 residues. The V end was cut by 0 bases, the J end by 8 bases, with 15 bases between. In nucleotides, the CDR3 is TGTGCCAGTAGTATAGACAGGGCCACTCAGGGTACGCAGTATTTT. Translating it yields CASSIDRATQGTQYF.

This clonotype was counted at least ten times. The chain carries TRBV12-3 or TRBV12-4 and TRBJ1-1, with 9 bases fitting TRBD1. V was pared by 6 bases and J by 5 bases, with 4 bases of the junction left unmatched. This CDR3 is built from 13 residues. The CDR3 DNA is TGTGCCAGCAGATCGACAGGGGGAACTGAAGCTTTCTTT. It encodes CASRSTGGTEAFF.

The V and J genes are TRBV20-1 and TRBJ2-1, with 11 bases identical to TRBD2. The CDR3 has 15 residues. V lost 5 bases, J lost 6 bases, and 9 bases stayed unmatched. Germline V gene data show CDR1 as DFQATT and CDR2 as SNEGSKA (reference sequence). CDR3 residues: CSASAGTSGPNEQFF. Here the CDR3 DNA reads TGCAGTGCTTCCGCCGGGACTAGCGGTCCCAATGAGCAGTTCTTC.

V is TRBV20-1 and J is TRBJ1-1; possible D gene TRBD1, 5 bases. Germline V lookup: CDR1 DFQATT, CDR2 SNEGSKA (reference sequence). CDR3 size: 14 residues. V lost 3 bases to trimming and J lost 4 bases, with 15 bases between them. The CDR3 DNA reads TGCAGTGCTAGTCTTTCAAACGGGGGCACTGAAGCTTTCTTT. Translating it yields CSASLSNGGTEAFF.

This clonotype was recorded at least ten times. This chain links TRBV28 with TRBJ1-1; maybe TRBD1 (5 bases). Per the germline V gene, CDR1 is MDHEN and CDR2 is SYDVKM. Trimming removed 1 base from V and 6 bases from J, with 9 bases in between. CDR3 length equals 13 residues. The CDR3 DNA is TGTGCCAGCAGTTTATCAGGGCGGGCTGAAGCTTTCTTT. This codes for CASSLSGRAEAFF.

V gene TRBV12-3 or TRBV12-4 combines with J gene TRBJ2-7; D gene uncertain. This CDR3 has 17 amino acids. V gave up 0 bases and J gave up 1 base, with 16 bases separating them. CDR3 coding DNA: TGTGCCAGCAGTTTAGCTTCTCCCGAGTGGGATTCCTACGAGCAGTACTTC. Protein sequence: CASSLASPEWDSYEQYF.

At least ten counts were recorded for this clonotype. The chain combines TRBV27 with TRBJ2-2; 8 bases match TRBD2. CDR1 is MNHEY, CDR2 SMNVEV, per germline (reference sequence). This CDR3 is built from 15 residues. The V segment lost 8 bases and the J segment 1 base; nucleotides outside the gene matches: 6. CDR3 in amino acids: CASGPLAGNTGELFF. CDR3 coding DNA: TGTGCCAGCGGACCCCTAGCGGGGAACACCGGGGAGCTGTTTTTT.

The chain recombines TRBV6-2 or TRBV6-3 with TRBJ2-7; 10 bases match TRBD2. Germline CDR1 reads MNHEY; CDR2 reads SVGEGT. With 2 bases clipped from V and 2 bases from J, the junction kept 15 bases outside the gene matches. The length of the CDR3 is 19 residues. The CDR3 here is CASSYDRTSGARYTYEQYF. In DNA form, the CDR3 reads TGTGCCAGCAGTTACGATCGGACTAGCGGCGCCCGATACACCTACGAGCAGTACTTC.

CDR3 region: CSARARDLRGRTEAFF. The CDR3 DNA follows: TGCAGTGCTAGAGCCAGGGATCTCAGGGGGAGGACTGAAGCTTTCTTT. This chain uses TRBV20-1 with TRBJ1-1; TRBD1 agrees at 7 bases. V was clipped by 1 base and J by 5 bases; unmatched bases: 13. This CDR3 spans 16 amino acids. CDR1 DFQATT and CDR2 SNEGSKA come from the germline V gene (reference sequence).

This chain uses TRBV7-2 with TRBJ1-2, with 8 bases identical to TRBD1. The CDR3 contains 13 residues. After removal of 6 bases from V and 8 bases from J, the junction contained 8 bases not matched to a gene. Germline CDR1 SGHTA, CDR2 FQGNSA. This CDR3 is CASRTTRQGGYTF. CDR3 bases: TGTGCCAGCAGAACCACCCGACAGGGGGGCTACACCTTC.

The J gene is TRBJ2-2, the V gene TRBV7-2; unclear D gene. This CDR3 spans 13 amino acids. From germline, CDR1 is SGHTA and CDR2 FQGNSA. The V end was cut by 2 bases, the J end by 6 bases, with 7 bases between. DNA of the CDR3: TGTGCCAGCAGCTTATTCCCGTCCGGGGAGCTGTTTTTT. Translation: CASSLFPSGELFF.

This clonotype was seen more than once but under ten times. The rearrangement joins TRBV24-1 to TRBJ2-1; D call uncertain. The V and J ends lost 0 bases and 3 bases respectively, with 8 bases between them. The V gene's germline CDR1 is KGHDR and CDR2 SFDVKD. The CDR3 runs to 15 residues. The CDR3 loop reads CATSDLRVSYNEQFF. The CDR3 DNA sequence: TGTGCCACCAGTGATTTGCGGGTCAGCTACAATGAGCAGTTCTTC.

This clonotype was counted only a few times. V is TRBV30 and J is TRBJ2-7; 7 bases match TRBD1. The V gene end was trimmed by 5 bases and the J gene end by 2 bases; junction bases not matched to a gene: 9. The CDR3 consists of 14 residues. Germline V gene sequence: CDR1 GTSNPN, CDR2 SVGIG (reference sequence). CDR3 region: CAWGRDSYTYEQYF. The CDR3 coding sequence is TGTGCCTGGGGCCGGGACAGCTACACCTACGAGCAGTACTTC.

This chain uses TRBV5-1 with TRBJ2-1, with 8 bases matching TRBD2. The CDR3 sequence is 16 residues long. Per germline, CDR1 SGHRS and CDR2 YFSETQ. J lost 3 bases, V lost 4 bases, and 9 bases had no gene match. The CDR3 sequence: CASSRLVSGDYNEQFF. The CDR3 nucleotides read TGCGCCAGCAGCCGACTCGTTAGCGGGGACTACAATGAGCAGTTCTTC.

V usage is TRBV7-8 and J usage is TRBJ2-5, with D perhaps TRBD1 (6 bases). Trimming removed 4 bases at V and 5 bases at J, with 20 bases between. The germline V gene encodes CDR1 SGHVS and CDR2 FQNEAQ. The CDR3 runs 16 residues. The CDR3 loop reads CASSSLGQKGWETQYF. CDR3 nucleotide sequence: TGTGCCAGCAGCTCCTTGGGACAAAAGGGTTGGGAGACCCAGTACTTC.

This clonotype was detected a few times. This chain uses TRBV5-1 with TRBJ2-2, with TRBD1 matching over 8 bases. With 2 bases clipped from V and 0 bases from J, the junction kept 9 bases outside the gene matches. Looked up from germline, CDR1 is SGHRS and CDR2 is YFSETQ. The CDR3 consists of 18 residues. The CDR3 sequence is CASSFGTGPPPNTGELFF. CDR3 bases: TGCGCCAGCAGCTTTGGGACAGGACCTCCTCCGAACACCGGGGAGCTGTTTTTT.

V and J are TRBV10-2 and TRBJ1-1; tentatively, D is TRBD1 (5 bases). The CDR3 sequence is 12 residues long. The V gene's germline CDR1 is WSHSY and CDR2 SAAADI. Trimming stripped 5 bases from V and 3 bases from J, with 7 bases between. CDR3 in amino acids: CASSRQYTEAFF. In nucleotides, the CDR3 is TGCGCCAGCAGTCGACAGTACACTGAAGCTTTCTTT.

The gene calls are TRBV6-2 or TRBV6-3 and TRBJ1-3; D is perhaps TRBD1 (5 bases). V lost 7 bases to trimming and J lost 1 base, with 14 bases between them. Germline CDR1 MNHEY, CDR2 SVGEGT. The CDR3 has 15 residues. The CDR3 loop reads CASTRQITSGNTIYF. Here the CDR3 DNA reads TGTGCCAGCACTCGACAGATCACTTCTGGAAACACCATATATTTT.

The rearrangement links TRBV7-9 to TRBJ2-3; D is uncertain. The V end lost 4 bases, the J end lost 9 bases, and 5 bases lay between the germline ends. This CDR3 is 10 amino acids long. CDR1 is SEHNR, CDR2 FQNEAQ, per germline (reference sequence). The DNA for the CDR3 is TGTGCCAGCAGCTCTGGGACGCAGTATTTT. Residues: CASSSGTQYF.

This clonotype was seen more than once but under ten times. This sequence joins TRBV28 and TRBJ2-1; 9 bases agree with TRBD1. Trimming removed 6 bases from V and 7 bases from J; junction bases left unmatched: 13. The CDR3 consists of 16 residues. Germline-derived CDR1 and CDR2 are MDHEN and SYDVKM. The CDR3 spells CASSLIGGQGGNEQFF. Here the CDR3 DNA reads TGTGCCAGCAGCCTGATAGGGGGACAGGGAGGTAATGAGCAGTTCTTC.

This chain's CDR3 is CSVEGRDSYNEQFF. The CDR3, as DNA: TGCAGCGTTGAGGGGCGGGACTCCTACAATGAGCAGTTCTTC. V gene TRBV29-1 combines with J gene TRBJ2-1; D possibly corresponds to TRBD2 (6 bases). The CDR3 runs to 14 residues. Trimming cost V 3 bases and J 0 bases, with 9 bases left between them. Germline CDR1 SQVTM, CDR2 ANQGSEA.

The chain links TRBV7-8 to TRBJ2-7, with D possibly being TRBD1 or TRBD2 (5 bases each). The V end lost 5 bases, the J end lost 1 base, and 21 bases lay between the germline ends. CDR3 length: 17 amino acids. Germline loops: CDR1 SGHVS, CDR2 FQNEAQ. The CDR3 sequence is CASSLTSRRDASYEQYF. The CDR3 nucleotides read TGTGCCAGCAGCCTCACCTCCCGACGGGACGCGTCCTACGAGCAGTACTTC.

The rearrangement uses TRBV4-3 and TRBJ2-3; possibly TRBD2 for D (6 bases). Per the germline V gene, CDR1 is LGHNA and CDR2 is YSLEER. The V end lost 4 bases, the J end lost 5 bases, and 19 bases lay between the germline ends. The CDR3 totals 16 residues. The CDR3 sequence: CASSPLRDLGEDTQYF. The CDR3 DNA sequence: TGCGCCAGCAGCCCCCTGAGGGACTTAGGGGAAGATACGCAGTATTTT.